This T cell receptor (beta chain) was captured in a study of cytomegalovirus exposure and HLA in healthy donors. PCR amplification relied on 60 Vbeta primers (plus 13 Jbeta primers). Libraries were prepared by immunoSEQ multiplex PCR; TCRdb keeps only in-frame clonotypes and omits some of them. The sample yields approximately 96,000 clones, of which the top ten take up just over 5.5%. The clonotype comes from a girl aged 10 to 17 in good health and CMV-seropositive. Sequencing was done on a sample of PBMCs.

In nucleotides, the CDR3 is TGTGCCAGCAGCCTACCCCCGGGACAGGGGGCTTTGGATACGCAGTATTTT. This gives the protein CASSLPPGQGALDTQYF. This chain links TRBV7-9 with TRBJ2-3; the match to TRBD1 covers 12 bases. The germline V gene has CDR1 SEHNR and CDR2 FQNEAQ (reference sequence). This CDR3 has 17 amino acids. The J segment lost 6 bases and the V segment lost 5 bases, leaving 12 bases of the junction unmatched.